This T cell receptor beta chain was obtained from a study of naive and memory T cell subsets. CMV status came from CD4+ IFNgamma after overnight CMV lysate stimulation. Both TRBC1 and TRBC2 were covered by a beta constant-region primer of two equimolar oligonucleotides. Ligated cDNA was amplified by four rounds of PCR with nested alpha and beta constant-region primers and SP2. Ligation attached a single-stranded oligonucleotide with a 12-nucleotide UMI and the SP2 primer to the cDNA 3' end. TCRdb processed the UMI-ligation and nested PCR reads anew with MiXCR; each CDR3 protein has one entry. The sample has about 120,000 distinct CDR3 sequences, around 35% seen once; the top ten hold approximately 0.87%. Germline V gene lookup returns CDR1 SEHNR and CDR2 FQNEAQ (reference sequence). The V and J ends lost 5 bases and 0 bases respectively, with 8 bases between them. This CDR3 is 14 amino acids long.

General study points: No ground truth validated the naive and memory repertoire findings. From naive to CM, EM and EMRA, diversity decreased and Gini increased.

This clonotype was counted ten times or more. As yet, its antigen is unknown. The clonotype originates from a human donor in good health. The chain joins TRBV7-9 to TRBJ2-4; D is unresolved. The specimen was central memory CD4+ T cells from blood. The CDR3 DNA sequence: TGTGCCAGCAGCGTCGGAATAGCCAAAAACATTCAGTACTTC. This gives the protein CASSVGIAKNIQYF.